The 18 T cell receptor beta chains below all came from one sample that was sequenced in a study of OX40 agonist ivuxolimab in advanced cancers. Sequenced by immunoSEQ multiplex PCR; TCRdb stores in-frame clones only, minus some. The table includes 65,000 to 80,000 clones, roughly nine tenths detected once. The sample in question was CD4+ or CD8+ T cells sorted from blood, obtained in a trial of the OX40 agonist ivuxolimab. The receptors come from an adult with an advanced solid tumor such as melanoma, head and neck, liver or kidney cancer.

The rearrangement links TRBV6-6 to TRBJ2-7; D may correspond to TRBD1 or TRBD2 (5 bases each). Germline CDR1 and CDR2: MNHNY and SVGAGI (reference sequence). Trimming stripped 2 bases from V and 6 bases from J, with 8 bases between. The CDR3 is made up of 12 amino acids. This CDR3 is CASSYGGSEQYF. The CDR3 coding sequence is TGTGCCAGCAGTTACGGGGGTTCCGAGCAGTACTTC.

The V gene is TRBV30, the J gene TRBJ1-6; no reliable D call. Germline values: CDR1 GTSNPN, CDR2 SVGIG (reference sequence). Trimming cost V 1 base and J 0 bases, with 10 bases left between them. The CDR3 has 16 amino acids. The DNA for the CDR3 is TGTGCCTGGAGTGGATACGGGAGCTCCTATAATTCACCCCTCCACTTT. Amino acid sequence: CAWSGYGSSYNSPLHF.

The chain has TRBV2 and TRBJ2-1; 13 nucleotides align to TRBD2. J gave up 10 bases and V 8 bases, and 5 bases lay outside the gene matches. This CDR3 is built from 13 residues. Germline loops: CDR1 SNHLY, CDR2 FYNNEI. CDR3 sequence: CASGTSGTQEQFF. The DNA for the CDR3 is TGTGCCAGCGGGACTAGCGGGACCCAGGAGCAGTTCTTC.

This chain uses TRBV27 with TRBJ2-2, with D tentatively TRBD2 (6 bases). Trimming shortened V by 2 bases and J by 7 bases, and 20 bases separated the two germline ends. The CDR3 runs 17 residues. CDR1 is MNHEY and CDR2 is SMNVEV in the germline V gene (reference sequence). The DNA for the CDR3 is TGTGCCAGCAGTTTAACCCCCTCAGGGAGGTATGGCGGGGAGCTGTTTTTT. Translation: CASSLTPSGRYGGELFF.

The chain couples TRBV11-2 to TRBJ2-1, with D perhaps TRBD2 (6 bases). Germline loops: CDR1 SGHAT, CDR2 FQNNGV. V lost 1 base to trimming and J lost 0 bases, with 7 bases between them. There are 15 residues in the CDR3. The CDR3 sequence: CASSLAGDSYNEQFF. In DNA, the CDR3 is TGTGCCAGCAGCTTAGCGGGAGACTCCTACAATGAGCAGTTCTTC.

This chain uses TRBV4-2 with TRBJ2-3; the match to TRBD2 covers 11 bases. This CDR3 is 18 amino acids long. Germline trimming cut 4 bases from V and 3 bases from J; bases unmatched to any gene: 12. Germline V gives CDR1 LGHNA, CDR2 YNFKEQ. The CDR3 coding sequence is TGTGCCAGCAGCCCACGCCCCGGACTAGCGGGTTGGACAGATACGCAGTATTTT. Translated, it gives CASSPRPGLAGWTDTQYF.

This rearrangement joins TRBV13 to TRBJ2-5, with 8 bases fitting TRBD1. CDR1 is PRHDT, CDR2 FYEKMQ, per germline (reference sequence). After removal of 5 bases from V and 4 bases from J, the junction contained 3 bases not matched to a gene. The CDR3 runs to 13 residues. This chain's CDR3 is CASSAGGGETQYF. In nucleotides, the CDR3 is TGTGCCAGCAGCGCAGGGGGCGGAGAGACCCAGTACTTC.

The rearrangement uses TRBV4-3 and TRBJ2-3; D might be TRBD2 (6 bases). Trimming left V 0 bases short and J 4 bases short, with 17 bases between. The CDR3 sequence is 17 residues long. Germline V gives CDR1 LGHNA, CDR2 YSLEER. CDR3 sequence: CASSQDWEREVPDTQYF. DNA for the CDR3: TGCGCCAGCAGCCAAGACTGGGAGAGGGAGGTCCCAGATACGCAGTATTTT.

The chain recombines TRBV4-1 with TRBJ2-7, with D perhaps TRBD1 (6 bases). Germline lookup yields CDR1 MGHRA and CDR2 YSYEKL. The CDR3 covers 13 residues. Trimming pared 3 bases from V and 3 bases from J, leaving 9 bases between. This chain's CDR3 is CASSQTDSYEQYF. In nucleotides, the CDR3 is TGCGCCAGCAGCCAGACGGACAGCTACGAGCAGTACTTC.

The chain joins TRBV11-2 to TRBJ2-7; D is uncertain. The CDR3 runs to 15 residues. Germline CDR1 reads SGHAT; CDR2 reads FQNNGV. The ends were cut back, 0 bases at V and 5 bases at J, with 14 bases in the middle. The DNA for the CDR3 is TGTGCCAGCAGCTTAGATTCCCGCCCACCCGACGAGCAGTACTTC. Amino acids: CASSLDSRPPDEQYF.

The rearrangement links TRBV5-1 to TRBJ2-7, with 7 bases lining up with TRBD2. V lost 5 bases, J lost 2 bases, and 7 bases stayed unmatched. Germline V gene data show CDR1 as SGHRS and CDR2 as YFSETQ. The CDR3 loop spans 14 amino acids. The CDR3 DNA sequence: TGCGCCAGCAGACCGGCGGGAGCCACCTACGAGCAGTACTTC. The encoded protein is CASRPAGATYEQYF.

This sequence joins TRBV19 and TRBJ2-1, with 9 bases aligning to TRBD1. Germline V gene data show CDR1 as LNHDA and CDR2 as SQIVND (reference sequence). The trim removed 1 base at V and 7 bases at J, leaving 5 bases unmatched. The CDR3 contains 15 residues. DNA for the CDR3: TGTGCCAGTAGTATAGGGACAGGGGTTCTAAATGAGCAGTTCTTC. Encoded protein: CASSIGTGVLNEQFF.

This clone was recorded only once. The chain has TRBV2 and TRBJ1-6; D not certain. Looked up from germline, CDR1 is SNHLY and CDR2 is FYNNEI. V lost 8 bases to trimming and J lost 6 bases, with 5 bases between them. The CDR3 has 11 residues. In DNA, the CDR3 is TGTGCCAGCGACCGTAATTCACCCCTCCACTTT. Amino acids: CASDRNSPLHF.

The rearrangement uses TRBV27 and TRBJ2-7; D is unclear. The CDR3 has 13 residues. CDR1 is MNHEY, CDR2 SMNVEV, per germline (reference sequence). The V gene lost 0 bases and the J gene lost 3 bases, with 6 bases spanning the gap. This CDR3 reads CASSLSPLYEQYF. The DNA of the CDR3 is TGTGCCAGCAGTTTATCGCCCCTCTACGAGCAGTACTTC.

This chain joins TRBV4-3 and TRBJ1-1; D gene uncertain. CDR1 is LGHNA and CDR2 is YSLEER in the germline V gene. The CDR3 consists of 14 residues. The ends were cut back, 1 base at V and 5 bases at J, with 11 bases in the middle. CDR3: CASSQGQADTEAFF. In DNA, the CDR3 is TGCGCCAGCAGCCAAGGCCAGGCTGATACTGAAGCTTTCTTT.

The rearrangement links TRBV28 to TRBJ1-5; the D gene is possibly TRBD1 (6 bases). The germline CDR1 and CDR2 sequences are MDHEN and SYDVKM. V was trimmed by 5 bases and J by 0 bases, leaving 11 bases between them. The CDR3 length is 15 residues. CDR3: CASSPLDSSNQPQHF. CDR3 in DNA: TGTGCCAGCAGTCCCCTGGACAGTAGCAATCAGCCCCAGCATTTT.

This chain links TRBV4-3 with TRBJ2-3, with 14 positions matching TRBD2. The CDR3 spans 17 residues. The junction had 7 bases not matched to a gene; V was cut back by 4 bases and J by 4 bases. Germline lookup yields CDR1 LGHNA and CDR2 YSLEER. In DNA form, the CDR3 reads TGCGCCAGCAGCCCGGGACTAGCGGGAGATTTTGCAGATACGCAGTATTTT. Its translation: CASSPGLAGDFADTQYF.

The rearrangement joins TRBV13 to TRBJ2-7, with 9 bases lining up with TRBD1. The CDR3 consists of 15 residues. V shed 1 base and J 2 bases; nucleotides not matched to a gene: 3. Germline V gene sequence: CDR1 PRHDT, CDR2 FYEKMQ (reference sequence). In nucleotides, the CDR3 is TGTGCCAGCAGCTTAGTGGGACAGGGAACCTACGAGCAGTACTTC. It encodes CASSLVGQGTYEQYF.